One and the same sample provided the 29 T cell receptor beta chains below, sequenced in a study of T cell repertoires in cytomegalovirus infection. TCRdb itself ran the reads through MiXCR, one entry per CDR3 protein. Of a few hundred thousand distinct CDR3 sequences listed, more than 8% are singletons. The specimen was PBMCs. Source of these receptors: a human donor in good health (CMV status not recorded). Some clones in this sample may be carry-over from other donors' samples.

This chain connects TRBV29-1 to TRBJ2-2; 10 nucleotides line up with TRBD2. After removal of 6 bases from V and 6 bases from J, the junction contained 10 bases not matched to a gene. Per the germline V gene, CDR1 is SQVTM and CDR2 is ANQGSEA. The CDR3 sequence is 15 residues long. Here the CDR3 DNA reads TGCAGCGTACAACCGGGACTAGCGATTTCCGGGGAGCTGTTTTTT. This encodes CSVQPGLAISGELFF.

The chain couples TRBV30 to TRBJ1-6, with D possibly TRBD1 on 6 matching bases. CDR1 GTSNPN and CDR2 SVGIG come from the germline V gene (reference sequence). The length of the CDR3 is 17 residues. V gave up 0 bases and J gave up 8 bases, with 20 bases separating them. As DNA, the CDR3 is TGTGCCTGGAGTGTGTCCCGGACAGACGGATGGGATTCACCCCTCCACTTT. It is translated as CAWSVSRTDGWDSPLHF.

V usage is TRBV20-1 and J usage is TRBJ2-1; D is unresolved. V dropped 6 bases and J dropped 6 bases, with 6 bases sitting between them. CDR3 size: 10 residues. Germline CDR1 and CDR2: DFQATT and SNEGSKA (reference sequence). The CDR3 here is CSAQVNEQFF. The CDR3 DNA follows: TGCAGTGCGCAGGTCAATGAGCAGTTCTTC.

This clonotype was seen ten or more times. The chain has TRBV7-9 and TRBJ2-3; no firm D call. Trimming removed 2 bases from V and 3 bases from J, with 6 bases in between. There are 13 residues in the CDR3. Germline loops: CDR1 SEHNR, CDR2 FQNEAQ (reference sequence). The CDR3 bases are TGTGCCAGCAGCTTACCGACTACAGATACGCAGTATTTT. Translating it yields CASSLPTTDTQYF.

This clonotype showed up just a few times. This chain uses TRBV7-8 with TRBJ2-7, with D unresolved. The CDR3 sequence is 12 residues long. Germline assignment: CDR1 SGHVS and CDR2 FQNEAQ. The V end was cut by 5 bases, the J end by 0 bases, with 5 bases between. CDR3 sequence (DNA): TGTGCCAGCAGCAGGAACTCCTACGAGCAGTACTTC. Amino acid sequence: CASSRNSYEQYF. Full variable domain (outside the CDR3, taken from reference TRBV7-8 and TRBJ2-7): GAGVSQSPRYKVAKRGQDVALRCDPISGHVSLFWYQQALGQGPEFLTYFQNEAQLDKSGLPSDRFFAERPEGSVSTLKIQRTQQEDSAVYLCASSRNSYEQYFGPGTRLTVT.

In this sample, this clonotype turned up a few times. The chain has TRBV9 and TRBJ2-3; TRBD2 matches at 7 bases. Germline V lookup: CDR1 SGDLS, CDR2 YYNGEE. This CDR3 is built from 14 residues. The ends lost 4 bases at V and 4 bases at J; junction bases unmatched: 6. The CDR3 coding sequence is TGTGCCAGCAGCATACGACTAGCAGCAGATACGCAGTATTTT. Amino acids: CASSIRLAADTQYF.

This clonotype was detected ten times or more. The chain is built from TRBV7-2 and TRBJ2-3, with 9 nucleotides matching TRBD2. Germline assignment: CDR1 SGHTA and CDR2 FQGNSA. V gave up 2 bases and J gave up 4 bases; unmatched junction bases: 7. The CDR3 length is 16 residues. The CDR3 region is CASSLWLAGLPDTQYF. CDR3 in DNA: TGTGCCAGCAGCTTATGGCTAGCGGGGCTCCCAGATACGCAGTATTTT. Combining the CDR3 with reference TRBV7-2 and TRBJ2-3 gives the whole variable domain GAGVSQSPSNKVTEKGKDVELRCDPISGHTALYWYRQSLGQGLEFLIYFQGNSAPDKSGLPSDRFSAERTGGSVSTLTIQRTQQEDSAVYLCASSLWLAGLPDTQYFGPGTRLTVL.

This chain uses TRBV4-1 with TRBJ1-2; D not certain. The CDR3 is made up of 14 amino acids. The V gene lost 3 bases and the J gene lost 2 bases, with 10 bases spanning the gap. Germline-derived CDR1 and CDR2 are MGHRA and YSYEKL. CDR3 in DNA: TGCGCCAGCAGCCATGGTGGAGGGAACTATGGCTACACCTTC. Residues: CASSHGGGNYGYTF.

This clonotype has just a few counts. The chain has TRBV28 and TRBJ1-2; TRBD1 matches at 11 bases. Germline values: CDR1 MDHEN, CDR2 SYDVKM. Germline trimming cut 6 bases from V and 4 bases from J; bases unmatched to any gene: 10. This CDR3 contains 16 residues. CDR3 nucleotides: TGTGCCAGCAGCTACTACCGGGACAGGGGGGGCTATGGCTACACCTTC. Its translation: CASSYYRDRGGYGYTF.

This clonotype was counted ten times or more. The rearrangement uses TRBV7-2 and TRBJ2-3, with TRBD2 matching 13 bases. The CDR3 has 16 amino acids. V dropped 5 bases and J dropped 4; count of bases not matched to a gene: 6. The germline V gene has CDR1 SGHTA and CDR2 FQGNSA. CDR3 sequence (DNA): TGTGCCAGCAGCCGGGGACTAGCGGGGAGGTCAGATACGCAGTATTTT. It specifies CASSRGLAGRSDTQYF. Full variable domain (rest looked up from reference TRBV7-2 and TRBJ2-3): GAGVSQSPSNKVTEKGKDVELRCDPISGHTALYWYRQSLGQGLEFLIYFQGNSAPDKSGLPSDRFSAERTGGSVSTLTIQRTQQEDSAVYLCASSRGLAGRSDTQYFGPGTRLTVL.

In its sample, this clonotype was seen many times. The chain recombines TRBV7-2 with TRBJ2-4, with 7 positions matching TRBD2. Losses at the gene ends were 4 bases for V and 0 bases for J; bases not matched to a gene: 6. The germline V gene has CDR1 SGHTA and CDR2 FQGNSA. This CDR3 is 16 amino acids long. CDR3 amino acids: CASSSNGGIAKNIQYF. The DNA of the CDR3 is TGTGCCAGCAGCTCGAACGGGGGGATAGCCAAAAACATTCAGTACTTC.

This clonotype was seen repeatedly, ten times or more. The chain is built from TRBV3-1 and TRBJ1-2, with D possibly TRBD1 on 5 matching bases. Deletions cut 0 bases from V and 4 bases from J, with 18 bases between. There are 17 residues in the CDR3. Germline CDR1 LGHDT, CDR2 YNNKEL (reference sequence). CDR3 in DNA: TGTGCCAGCAGCCAAGATCGGGGCGAGGGACCGGTCTATGGCTACACCTTC. This sequence encodes CASSQDRGEGPVYGYTF.

This clonotype was seen only a few times. The rearrangement joins TRBV6-2 or TRBV6-3 to TRBJ2-5; 12 positions match TRBD2. V lost 2 bases to trimming and J lost 3 bases; unmatched junction nucleotides: 13. CDR1 and CDR2 from the germline V gene are MNHEY and SVGEGT. The length of the CDR3 is 19 residues. The CDR3 coding sequence is TGTGCCAGCAGTTACGAGCAGGGTACTAGCGGGGGGACGAAAGAGACCCAGTACTTC. Translating gives CASSYEQGTSGGTKETQYF.

Many counts were recorded for this clonotype. J is TRBJ2-1 and V is TRBV12-3 or TRBV12-4; the match to TRBD2 covers 7 bases. This CDR3 comprises 13 residues. J was trimmed by 12 bases and V by 1 base; bases with no gene match: 6. The CDR3 nucleotides read TGTGCCAGCAGTTTAGGAACAGGCGGGGGGCAGTTCTTC. It specifies CASSLGTGGGQFF.

This clonotype was observed at least ten times. The genes are TRBV7-2 and TRBJ1-2; TRBD1 agrees at 7 bases. The CDR3 has 14 residues. Per the germline V gene, CDR1 is SGHTA and CDR2 is FQGNSA. With 4 bases clipped from V and 5 bases from J, the junction kept 7 bases outside the gene matches. CDR3 nucleotides: TGTGCCAGCAGCTCGGGACAGCTGAGTTATGGCTACACCTTC. Its translation: CASSSGQLSYGYTF. The complete variable domain, with remaining parts taken from reference TRBV7-2 and TRBJ1-2, reads GAGVSQSPSNKVTEKGKDVELRCDPISGHTALYWYRQSLGQGLEFLIYFQGNSAPDKSGLPSDRFSAERTGGSVSTLTIQRTQQEDSAVYLCASSSGQLSYGYTFGSGTRLTVV.

This clonotype was recorded many times. This rearrangement joins TRBV20-1 to TRBJ2-3, with TRBD2 matching over 7 bases. V dropped 3 bases and J dropped 2; count of bases not matched to a gene: 8. Germline V gene lookup returns CDR1 DFQATT and CDR2 SNEGSKA (reference sequence). CDR3 length: 15 residues. CDR3 amino acids: CSASSLAVPTDTQYF. CDR3 in DNA: TGCAGTGCTAGTTCTCTAGCGGTCCCCACAGATACGCAGTATTTT.

The rearrangement links TRBV12-3 or TRBV12-4 to TRBJ1-2, with 7 bases lining up with TRBD1. The CDR3 is made up of 12 amino acids. V shed 7 bases, J shed 7 bases, and the junction held 6 bases outside the gene matches. CDR3 bases: TGTGCCAGCACCCCGACAGGGAGTGGCTACACCTTC. It translates to CASTPTGSGYTF.

This clonotype has ten or more counts. V usage is TRBV7-8 and J usage is TRBJ2-7; 8 bases are shared with TRBD1. V lost 2 bases and J lost 3; bases outside the gene matches: 6. The CDR3 runs to 15 residues. The germline V gene has CDR1 SGHVS and CDR2 FQNEAQ. Here the CDR3 reads CASSLRQGNSYEQYF. In DNA form, the CDR3 reads TGTGCCAGCAGCTTACGACAGGGGAATAGCTACGAGCAGTACTTC.

This clonotype was detected ten times or more. The CDR3, as DNA: TGTGCCAGCAGCTCAGCTCGCGGGGTTTCCTACGAGCAGTACTTC. Amino acid sequence: CASSSARGVSYEQYF. The chain combines TRBV6-1 with TRBJ2-7; a possible D gene is TRBD2 (6 bases). V lost 6 bases and J lost 1, with 16 bases in between. Germline CDR1 reads MNHNS; CDR2 reads SASEGT. This CDR3 contains 15 residues.

This clonotype was counted many times. V is TRBV7-2 and J is TRBJ2-3; D might be TRBD2 (5 bases). The CDR3 extends over 15 amino acids. The ends were cut back, 1 base at V and 3 bases at J, with 11 bases in the middle. The germline gives CDR1 SGHTA, CDR2 FQGNSA. CDR3 bases: TGTGCCAGCAGCTTAGGTACTAGAATTACAGATACGCAGTATTTT. Translation gives CASSLGTRITDTQYF.

This clonotype was observed at least ten times. The J gene is TRBJ2-7, the V gene TRBV7-2; 11 bases are shared with TRBD2. The germline gives CDR1 SGHTA, CDR2 FQGNSA. The CDR3 covers 16 residues. V was clipped by 2 bases and J by 4 bases; unmatched bases: 7. In DNA form, the CDR3 reads TGTGCCAGCAGCTTAAGTTCGACTAGCGGGGCTTACGAGCAGTACTTC. Amino acid sequence: CASSLSSTSGAYEQYF.

This clonotype was counted between two and nine times. This chain uses TRBV7-2 with TRBJ1-1; the D is unclear. V was shortened by 5 bases and J by 3 bases, with 13 bases between the two germline ends. Germline V gene lookup returns CDR1 SGHTA and CDR2 FQGNSA. The CDR3 has 14 residues. The CDR3 nucleotides are TGTGCCAGCAGCCCCATTGACCCAGACACTGAAGCTTTCTTT. It specifies CASSPIDPDTEAFF.

The chain joins TRBV10-3 to TRBJ2-3; weak D call: TRBD2 (6 bases). This CDR3 comprises 14 residues. From germline, CDR1 is ENHRY and CDR2 SYGVKD. Trimming shortened V by 6 bases and J by 5 bases, and 15 bases separated the two germline ends. This chain's CDR3 is CAISFGGTKDTQYF. CDR3 bases: TGTGCCATCAGCTTCGGGGGAACTAAAGATACGCAGTATTTT.

This clonotype was counted between two and nine times. This chain links TRBV4-3 with TRBJ1-2; D perhaps matches TRBD1 (5 bases). Per the germline V gene, CDR1 is LGHNA and CDR2 is YSLEER. There are 15 residues in the CDR3. V lost 0 bases, J lost 5 bases, and 13 bases lay in between. The CDR3 region is CASSQEAGRFYGYTF. The CDR3 nucleotides are TGCGCCAGCAGCCAAGAGGCAGGGCGCTTTTATGGCTACACCTTC.

Many counts were recorded for this clonotype. The chain uses TRBV7-6 and TRBJ2-7; D gene uncertain. Trimming left V 1 base short and J 0 bases short, with 10 bases between. The V gene's germline CDR1 is SGHVS and CDR2 FNYEAQ. The CDR3 length is 15 residues. As DNA, the CDR3 is TGTGCCAGCAGCTTAGGGGTATCGGCCTCCTACGAGCAGTACTTC. This translates into CASSLGVSASYEQYF.

This chain connects TRBV6-2 or TRBV6-3 to TRBJ1-1; D might be TRBD1 (5 bases). Germline loops: CDR1 MNHEY, CDR2 SVGEGT. V dropped 4 bases and J dropped 3 bases, with 12 bases sitting between them. This CDR3 contains 14 residues. CDR3 sequence (DNA): TGTGCCAGCAGTTTACTCAGGGATTACACTGAAGCTTTCTTT. Residues: CASSLLRDYTEAFF.

In the case of this clonotype: The junction departs from germline at one end; a sequencing error may be responsible. The chain employs TRBV24-1 and TRBJ1-2; tentatively, D is TRBD1 (5 bases). In germline, CDR1 is KGHDR, CDR2 SFDVKD. This CDR3 has 13 residues. CDR3 amino acids: CATNPISRDGYTF. The CDR3 coding sequence is TGTGCCACCAACCCGATCTCCCGGGACGGCTATACCTTC.

The rearrangement joins TRBV11-2 to TRBJ2-7; TRBD2 agrees at 8 bases. This CDR3 region has 15 residues. Germline CDR1 reads SGHAT; CDR2 reads FQNNGV. V lost 6 bases and J lost 0; bases outside the gene matches: 7. CDR3 sequence: CASSLTGGSSYEQYF. In DNA, the CDR3 is TGTGCCAGCAGTCTCACGGGGGGGAGCTCCTACGAGCAGTACTTC. The complete variable domain, with remaining parts taken from reference TRBV11-2 and TRBJ2-7, reads EAGVAQSPRYKIIEKRQSVAFWCNPISGHATLYWYQQILGQGPKLLIQFQNNGVVDDSQLPKDRFSAERLKGVDSTLKIQPAKLEDSAVYLCASSLTGGSSYEQYFGPGTRLTVT.

The chain carries TRBV20-1 and TRBJ2-3; a weak D match, TRBD2 (7 bases). V was shortened by 3 bases and J by 6 bases, with 16 bases between the two germline ends. The CDR3 spans 14 residues. Looked up from germline, CDR1 is DFQATT and CDR2 is SNEGSKA (reference sequence). This CDR3 is CSARGRGGYDTQYF. The CDR3, as DNA: TGCAGTGCTAGGGGAAGGGGGGGTTACGATACGCAGTATTTT.